This T cell receptor (beta chain) was captured by sequencing in a study of T-cell memory formation after mild COVID-19. Study-level findings and limits: Pre-infection memory held some responding clones, suggesting pre-existing cross-reactive T cells responded.

Concerning this clonotype: Its antigen is not known.

CDR3 length: 16 residues. The junction had 4 bases not matched to a gene; V was cut back by 2 bases and J by 0 bases. CDR1 and CDR2 from the germline V gene are DFQATT and SNEGSKA (reference sequence). TCRdb re-analysed the 5' RACE reads in MiXCR, keeping a single row per CDR3 protein. Counted here are roughly 320,000 distinct CDR3 sequences, 25% to 30% occurring once; the ten biggest clones make up about 13%. The chain has TRBV20-1 and TRBJ2-1, with 10 bases fitting TRBD2. The clonotype originates from an adult woman who had mild COVID-19 (a few samples of this study predate the infection). Cell type and time point are not known. Sequenced: PBMCs or a T cell subset sorted from them (not recorded which). The CDR3 here is CSARLPSGGSYNEQFF. CDR3 in DNA: TGCAGTGCTAGACTGCCTAGCGGGGGCTCCTACAATGAGCAGTTCTTC.